Detailed here is one T cell receptor beta chain. CDR3 size: 13 residues. V was pared by 0 bases and J by 10 bases, with 10 bases between. Germline lookup yields CDR1 GTSNPN and CDR2 SVGIG (reference sequence). These data come from a study of blood T cells in healthy people across ages. The use of a sample-barcoded 5' primer and a J-beta primer mix characterized a second PCR of about 6 to 11 cycles. Every single cDNA molecule received a tag from a template-switch adaptor with 12 random nucleotides. Via MiXCR, TCRdb re-called the 5' RACE reads, giving one row per CDR3 protein. The table shows hundreds of thousands of distinct CDR3 sequences, with under 45% occurring only once. Caucasian, healthy and from Russia, the donors were aged between about 6 and 100.

This TCR was sampled from a man between 60 and 70 years old in good health. This chain joins TRBV30 and TRBJ1-6; D remains unclear. The sequenced sample was blood. CDR3 amino acids: CAWSVGSGSPLHF. Written as DNA, the CDR3 is TGTGCCTGGAGTGTAGGGTCTGGCTCACCCCTCCACTTT.